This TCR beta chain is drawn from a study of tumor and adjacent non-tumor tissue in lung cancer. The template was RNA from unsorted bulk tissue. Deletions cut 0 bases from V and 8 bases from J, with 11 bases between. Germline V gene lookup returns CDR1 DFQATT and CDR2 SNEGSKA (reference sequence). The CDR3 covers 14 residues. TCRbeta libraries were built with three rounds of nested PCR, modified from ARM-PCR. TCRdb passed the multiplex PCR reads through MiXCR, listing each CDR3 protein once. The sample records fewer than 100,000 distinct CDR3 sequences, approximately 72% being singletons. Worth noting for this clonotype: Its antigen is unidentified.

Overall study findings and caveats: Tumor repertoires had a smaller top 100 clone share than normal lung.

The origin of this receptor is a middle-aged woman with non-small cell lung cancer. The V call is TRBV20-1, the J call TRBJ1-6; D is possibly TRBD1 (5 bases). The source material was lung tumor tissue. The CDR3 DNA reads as TGCAGTGCTAGAGATTTAGGGGCGCATTCACCCCTCCACTTT. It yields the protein CSARDLGAHSPLHF.